These 23 T cell receptor beta chains share one sample of origin, sequenced in a study of graft-versus-host responses after intestinal transplantation. Intraepithelial and lamina propria lymphocytes were freed from processed graft tissue. Produced via immunoSEQ multiplex PCR; TCRdb's table is partial and in-frame only. The sample records about 9,600 clones, 70% to 90% being singletons. Source: ileum tissue, taken roughly 110 weeks after intestinal transplantation. These receptor sequences come from a human patient who received an intestinal transplant, so some T cells may come from the graft donor.

This chain uses TRBV2 with TRBJ2-7; 7 bases match TRBD1. V was pared by 8 bases and J by 0 bases, with 4 bases of the junction left unmatched. Germline CDR1 is SNHLY and CDR2 is FYNNEI. There are 13 residues in the CDR3. The CDR3 here is CASRWDSSYEQYF. CDR3 DNA: TGTGCCAGCCGATGGGACAGCTCCTACGAGCAGTACTTC.

This chain joins TRBV19 and TRBJ1-5; 8 bases match TRBD1. The CDR3 spans 15 residues. V lost 6 bases, J lost 3 bases, and 7 bases stayed unmatched. CDR1 is LNHDA, CDR2 SQIVND, per germline (reference sequence). The CDR3 DNA reads TGTGCCAGTAGAACTGGGACAGGCGTCAATCAGCCCCAGCATTTT. It yields the protein CASRTGTGVNQPQHF. Drawing the rest from reference TRBV19 and TRBJ1-5, the complete variable domain is DGGITQSPKYLFRKEGQNVTLSCEQNLNHDAMYWYRQDPGQGLRLIYYSQIVNDFQKGDIAEGYSVSREKKESFPLTVTSAQKNPTAFYLCASRTGTGVNQPQHFGDGTRLSIL.

The chain carries TRBV28 and TRBJ2-1, with a weak D call TRBD2 (5 bases). The germline V and J ends were trimmed by 1 base and 0 bases, with 7 bases remaining between them. Germline CDR1 and CDR2: MDHEN and SYDVKM. The CDR3 covers 15 residues. In nucleotides, the CDR3 is TGTGCCAGCAGTTTATTCACTAGCTCCTACAATGAGCAGTTCTTC. Translating it yields CASSLFTSSYNEQFF.

The genes are TRBV7-2 and TRBJ2-5, with 12 nucleotides matching TRBD2. Germline CDR1 SGHTA, CDR2 FQGNSA. The CDR3 is 19 residues long. The junction had 16 bases not matched to a gene; V was cut back by 5 bases and J by 3 bases. CDR3 sequence (DNA): TGTGCCAGCAGCCCCCTTTGGATACGGACTAGCGGGGATGAAGAGACCCAGTACTTC. Protein: CASSPLWIRTSGDEETQYF.

The chain joins TRBV4-2 to TRBJ2-1, with 13 bases aligning to TRBD2. Trimming at V came to 1 base and at J to 6 bases, leaving 3 bases not matched to a gene. The length of the CDR3 is 16 residues. Germline V gives CDR1 LGHNA, CDR2 YNFKEQ. The CDR3 sequence is CASSQVGLAGINEQFF. The CDR3 region has the DNA TGTGCCAGCAGCCAAGTGGGACTAGCGGGAATCAATGAGCAGTTCTTC.

Note on this clone: This CDR3 is also generated by other DNA sequences in the sample. V is TRBV27 and J is TRBJ2-7; 7 nucleotides line up with TRBD2. Germline assignment: CDR1 MNHEY and CDR2 SMNVEV (reference sequence). The CDR3 has 14 residues. Trimming at V came to 4 bases and at J to 6 bases, leaving 9 bases not matched to a gene. CDR3 coding DNA: TGTGCCAGCAGTTCAGCCGGGGGGAGCGGCGAGCAGTACTTC. It encodes CASSSAGGSGEQYF.

The chain is built from TRBV5-5 and TRBJ1-1, with D maybe TRBD1 (5 bases). Germline CDR1 reads SGHKS; CDR2 reads YYEKEE (reference sequence). This CDR3 has 15 residues. Trimming shortened V by 1 base and J by 6 bases, and 16 bases separated the two germline ends. The DNA for the CDR3 is TGTGCCAGCAGCTTGTTCTTGGGGGGGTCAGCTGAAGCTTTCTTT. It is translated as CASSLFLGGSAEAFF.

The chain joins TRBV15 to TRBJ2-5, with unresolved D. The CDR3 runs to 13 residues. Per germline, CDR1 LNHNV and CDR2 YYDKDF (reference sequence). V lost 2 bases, J lost 1 base, and 5 bases lay in between. In DNA form, the CDR3 reads TGTGCCACCAGCAGAAGTCCCCAAGAGACCCAGTACTTC. Residues: CATSRSPQETQYF.

In its sample, this clone was seen once. The chain is built from TRBV18 and TRBJ2-1; 11 bases align to TRBD2. Losses at the gene ends were 1 base for V and 8 bases for J; bases not matched to a gene: 7. This CDR3 has 16 amino acids. The germline gives CDR1 KGHSH, CDR2 LQKENI. This CDR3 reads CASSPRTSGSTHEQFF. For the CDR3, the DNA is TGTGCCAGCTCACCACGAACTAGCGGGAGTACTCATGAGCAGTTCTTC. The whole variable domain, remainder taken from reference TRBV18 and TRBJ2-1, is NAGVMQNPRHLVRRRGQEARLRCSPMKGHSHVYWYRQLPEEGLKFMVYLQKENIIDESGMPKERFSAEFPKEGPSILRIQQVVRGDSAAYFCASSPRTSGSTHEQFFGPGTRLTVL.

This chain's CDR3 is CASSYFSNTYEQYF. The CDR3 coding sequence is TGTGCCAGCAGTTACTTCAGCAACACCTACGAGCAGTACTTC. V usage is TRBV6-6 and J usage is TRBJ2-7; D is unresolved. CDR3 length: 14 residues. Trimming pared 1 base from V and 2 bases from J, leaving 9 bases between. Germline lookup yields CDR1 MNHNY and CDR2 SVGAGI (reference sequence).

CDR3 sequence: CASIPGGGQETQYF. In DNA form, the CDR3 reads TGTGCCAGCATCCCCGGGGGAGGCCAAGAGACCCAGTACTTC. The chain combines TRBV11-2 with TRBJ2-5; tentative D call: TRBD2 (6 bases). The CDR3 spans 14 residues. Trimming stripped 7 bases from V and 1 base from J, with 13 bases between. Germline assignment: CDR1 SGHAT and CDR2 FQNNGV.

The sample holds one count of this clone. The genes are TRBV6-6 and TRBJ1-4, with D tentatively TRBD1 (5 bases). This CDR3 spans 14 amino acids. Per the germline V gene, CDR1 is MNHNY and CDR2 is SVGAGI (reference sequence). Trimming removed 2 bases at V and 6 bases at J, with 10 bases between. The CDR3 DNA follows: TGTGCCAGCAGTTACCGCCTCAGGGATGAAAAACTGTTTTTT. It yields the protein CASSYRLRDEKLFF.

V gene TRBV18 combines with J gene TRBJ1-4, with D possibly being TRBD1 (5 bases). This CDR3 spans 13 amino acids. The V and J ends lost 5 bases and 6 bases respectively, with 10 bases between them. CDR1 and CDR2 (germline): KGHSH, LQKENI. In DNA form, the CDR3 reads TGTGCCAGCTCAGGGGCATGGGATGAAAAACTGTTTTTT. Protein: CASSGAWDEKLFF.

The CDR3 sequence is CASSPSGSSSTGELFF. The CDR3, as DNA: TGCGCCAGCAGCCCTAGCGGGAGTTCCAGCACCGGGGAGCTGTTTTTT. The chain links TRBV5-1 to TRBJ2-2, with 10 bases that match TRBD2. The CDR3 has 16 amino acids. Germline V gene data show CDR1 as SGHRS and CDR2 as YFSETQ. With V trimmed by 4 bases and J by 4 bases, 7 bases remained unmatched. The full variable domain, with the rest looked up from reference TRBV5-1 and TRBJ2-2, is KAGVTQTPRYLIKTRGQQVTLSCSPISGHRSVSWYQQTPGQGLQFLFEYFSETQRNKGNFPGRFSGRQFSNSRSEMNVSTLELGDSALYLCASSPSGSSSTGELFFGEGSRLTVL.

This clone was picked up a small number of times. V gene TRBV9 combines with J gene TRBJ2-2; maybe TRBD1 (6 bases). The CDR3 runs to 15 residues. Germline lookup yields CDR1 SGDLS and CDR2 YYNGEE. Trimming took 5 bases from V and 1 from J, leaving 12 bases between them. CDR3 in DNA: TGTGCCAGCAGGGGTGGGACACAGAACACCGGGGAGCTGTTTTTT. It is translated as CASRGGTQNTGELFF.

The CDR3, as DNA: TGCGCCAGCAGCTCCCCACTAGCGGGAGCCTACACAGATACGCAGTATTTT. Protein product: CASSSPLAGAYTDTQYF. The chain links TRBV5-1 to TRBJ2-3, with TRBD2 identical over 11 bases. The CDR3 has 17 residues. V lost 3 bases, J lost 2 bases, and 8 bases stayed unmatched. Germline values: CDR1 SGHRS, CDR2 YFSETQ.

Judged by abundance, this clone is medium-sized. The J gene is TRBJ1-6, the V gene TRBV7-9; possible D gene TRBD1, 5 bases. Germline CDR1 and CDR2: SEHNR and FQNEAQ (reference sequence). Trimming stripped 8 bases from V and 5 bases from J, with 19 bases between. The CDR3 is made up of 16 amino acids. CDR3 loop: CASSGGEGLNNSPLHF. The DNA of the CDR3 is TGTGCCAGCTCCGGGGGGGAGGGCCTTAATAATTCACCCCTCCACTTT.

The chain couples TRBV29-1 to TRBJ2-1, with 7 bases lining up with TRBD2. The CDR3 spans 16 residues. The J segment lost 0 bases and the V segment lost 4 bases, leaving 9 bases of the junction unmatched. Germline V gene sequence: CDR1 SQVTM, CDR2 ANQGSEA. In nucleotides, the CDR3 is TGCAGCGTTGCGGGTACTAGCGAGAGCTCCTACAATGAGCAGTTCTTC. This encodes CSVAGTSESSYNEQFF.

The chain has TRBV18 and TRBJ2-1; 10 nucleotides align to TRBD1. This CDR3 is 14 amino acids long. V lost 4 bases to trimming and J lost 6 bases; unmatched junction nucleotides: 3. Germline loops: CDR1 KGHSH, CDR2 LQKENI. DNA of the CDR3: TGTGCCAGCTCACAGGACAGGGGGGCCAATGAGCAGTTCTTC. Protein sequence: CASSQDRGANEQFF.

The rearrangement links TRBV9 to TRBJ2-2; tentative D call: TRBD2 (7 bases). Germline loops: CDR1 SGDLS, CDR2 YYNGEE. This CDR3 has 15 amino acids. Trimming shortened V by 6 bases and J by 4 bases, and 16 bases separated the two germline ends. As DNA, the CDR3 is TGTGCCAGCACCCTGGGGGGGGCTCTCACCGGGGAGCTGTTTTTT. It yields the protein CASTLGGALTGELFF.

This clone was seen once. The genes are TRBV27 and TRBJ2-1; 15 positions match TRBD2. CDR1 is MNHEY, CDR2 SMNVEV, per germline (reference sequence). This CDR3 comprises 17 residues. V trimming: 4 bases; J trimming: 7 bases; junction bases outside the gene matches: 8. This CDR3 reads CASSSWTSGGAENEQFF. DNA of the CDR3: TGTGCCAGCAGTTCTTGGACTAGCGGGGGGGCCGAAAATGAGCAGTTCTTC.

This clone has just one count. The rearrangement joins TRBV12-2 to TRBJ1-2. TRBV12-2 is a listed pseudogene. This CDR3 spans 13 amino acids. For the CDR3, the DNA is TGTGCCAGCAGCGGTAACACCTACTATGGCTACACCTTC. Translation: CASSGNTYYGYTF.

The rearrangement links TRBV27 to TRBJ1-1; tentatively, D is TRBD1 (6 bases). Germline assignment: CDR1 MNHEY and CDR2 SMNVEV (reference sequence). The CDR3 runs 16 residues. Trimming removed 6 bases at V and 3 bases at J, with 20 bases between. The CDR3 bases are TGTGCCAGCAGGACCCTTTGGGGGGGGGCGCACACTGAAGCTTTCTTT. Protein sequence: CASRTLWGGAHTEAFF.